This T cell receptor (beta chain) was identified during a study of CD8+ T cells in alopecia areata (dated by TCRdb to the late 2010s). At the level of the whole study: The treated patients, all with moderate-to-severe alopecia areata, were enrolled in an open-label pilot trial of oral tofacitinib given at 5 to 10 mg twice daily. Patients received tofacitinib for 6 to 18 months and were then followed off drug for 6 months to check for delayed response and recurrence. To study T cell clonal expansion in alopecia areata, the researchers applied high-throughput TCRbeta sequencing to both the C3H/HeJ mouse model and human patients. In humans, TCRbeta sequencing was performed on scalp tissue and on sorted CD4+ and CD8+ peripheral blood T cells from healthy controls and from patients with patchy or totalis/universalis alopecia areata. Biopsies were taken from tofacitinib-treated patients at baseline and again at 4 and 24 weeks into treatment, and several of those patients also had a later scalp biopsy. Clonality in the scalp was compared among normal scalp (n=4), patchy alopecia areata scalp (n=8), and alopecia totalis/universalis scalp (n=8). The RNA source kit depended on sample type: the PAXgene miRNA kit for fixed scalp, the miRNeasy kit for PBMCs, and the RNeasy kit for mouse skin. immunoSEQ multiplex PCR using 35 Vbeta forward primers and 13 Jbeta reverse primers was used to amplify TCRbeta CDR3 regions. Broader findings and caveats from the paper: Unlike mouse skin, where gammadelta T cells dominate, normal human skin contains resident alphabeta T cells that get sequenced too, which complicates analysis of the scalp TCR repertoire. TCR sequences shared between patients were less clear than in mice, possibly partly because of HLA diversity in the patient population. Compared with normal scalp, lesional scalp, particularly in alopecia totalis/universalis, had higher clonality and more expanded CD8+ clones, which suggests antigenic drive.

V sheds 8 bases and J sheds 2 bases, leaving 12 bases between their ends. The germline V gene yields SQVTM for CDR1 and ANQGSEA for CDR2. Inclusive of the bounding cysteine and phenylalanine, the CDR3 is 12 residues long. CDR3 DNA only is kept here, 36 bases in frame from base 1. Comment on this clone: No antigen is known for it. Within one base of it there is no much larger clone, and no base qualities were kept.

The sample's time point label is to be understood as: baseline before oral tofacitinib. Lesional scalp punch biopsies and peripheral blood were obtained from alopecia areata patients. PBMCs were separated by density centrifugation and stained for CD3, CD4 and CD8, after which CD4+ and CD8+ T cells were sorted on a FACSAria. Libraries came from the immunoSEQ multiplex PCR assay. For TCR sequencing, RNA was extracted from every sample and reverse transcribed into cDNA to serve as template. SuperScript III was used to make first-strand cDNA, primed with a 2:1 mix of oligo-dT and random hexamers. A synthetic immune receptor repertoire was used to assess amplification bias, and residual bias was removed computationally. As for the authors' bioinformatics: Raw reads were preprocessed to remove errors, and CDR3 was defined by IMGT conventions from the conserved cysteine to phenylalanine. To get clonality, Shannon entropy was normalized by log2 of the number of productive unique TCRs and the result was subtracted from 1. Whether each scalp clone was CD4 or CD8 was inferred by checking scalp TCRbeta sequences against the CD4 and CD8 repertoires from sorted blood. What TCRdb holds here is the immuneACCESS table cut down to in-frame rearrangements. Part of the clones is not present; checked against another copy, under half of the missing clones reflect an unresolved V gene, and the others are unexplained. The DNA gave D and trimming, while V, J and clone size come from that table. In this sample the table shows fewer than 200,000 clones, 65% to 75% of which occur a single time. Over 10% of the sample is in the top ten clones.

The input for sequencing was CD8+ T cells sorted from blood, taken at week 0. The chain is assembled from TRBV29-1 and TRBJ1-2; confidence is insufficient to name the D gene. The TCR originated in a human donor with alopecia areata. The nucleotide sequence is TGCAGCACTCCAAAAGGGAACTATGGCTACACCTTC. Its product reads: CSTPKGNYGYTF.